This T cell receptor (beta chain) originates from a study of post-analysis software for immune sequencing data. Included in the TCR beta cDNA libraries were unique molecular identifiers. The yield from approximately 1 to 10 million T cells was roughly 500,000 cDNA molecules in total. TCRdb reprocessed the PCR reads via MiXCR and lists one record per CDR3 protein. Here the sample spans around 770,000 distinct CDR3 sequences, approximately 44% being singletons. This clonotype was counted a few times. Its antigen is as yet unknown. Points from the study as a whole: TRBV5-6, TRBV5-1 and TRBV20-1 were among 4 or 5 TRBV segments more frequent in patients than controls. Multiple sclerosis was associated with a significant reduction in normalized Chao1 diversity relative to controls.

The CDR3 runs to 17 residues. V shed 4 bases and J 8 bases; nucleotides not matched to a gene: 12. Germline-derived CDR1 and CDR2 are SGHRS and YFSETQ. Sample: blood. The V gene is TRBV5-1, the J gene TRBJ2-1, with 13 bases matching TRBD2. The sequence came from a girl aged 10 to 17 with multiple sclerosis. Here the CDR3 reads CASSVTSGRAYPDEQFF. CDR3 coding DNA: TGCGCCAGCAGCGTAACTAGCGGGAGGGCATACCCCGATGAGCAGTTCTTC.